Shown below are 23 T cell receptor beta chains from a single sample sequenced in a study of blood T cell repertoires in COVID-19. Sequenced by immunoSEQ multiplex PCR; TCRdb stores in-frame clones only, minus some. The sample carries about 75,000 clones, around 90% recorded once. The source material was peripheral blood. The receptors were gathered from a human donor in a cohort sampled during active COVID-19.

The chain carries TRBV16 and TRBJ2-5; D is uncertain. CDR3 size: 15 residues. Germline loops: CDR1 KGHSY, CDR2 FQNENV. The V end lost 0 bases, the J end lost 1 base, and 9 bases lay between the germline ends. The DNA for the CDR3 is TGTGCCAGCAGCCAATCTTTAACAGTCCAAGAGACCCAGTACTTC. Its translation is CASSQSLTVQETQYF.

This chain uses TRBV19 with TRBJ2-2; D call uncertain. The CDR3 contains 14 residues. The ends were cut back, 3 bases at V and 6 bases at J, with 11 bases in the middle. Germline loops: CDR1 LNHDA, CDR2 SQIVND (reference sequence). CDR3 residues: CASSISTVAGELFF. For the CDR3, the DNA is TGTGCCAGTAGTATCAGTACAGTGGCCGGGGAGCTGTTTTTT.

This clone occurred once. This rearrangement joins TRBV5-6 to TRBJ1-1, with D uncertain. The length of the CDR3 is 16 residues. The germline V gene has CDR1 SGHDT and CDR2 YYEEEE. With 3 bases removed from V and 0 bases from J, the gap between germline ends came to 15 bases. CDR3 DNA sequence: TGTGCCAGCAGCTCCCTGCCCGGGAGTTTGAACACTGAAGCTTTCTTT. Protein product: CASSSLPGSLNTEAFF.

This clone has a handful of counts. V gene TRBV18 combines with J gene TRBJ1-1; no firm D call. The CDR3 covers 16 residues. Germline V gives CDR1 KGHSH, CDR2 LQKENI. Trimming pared 3 bases from V and 0 bases from J, leaving 14 bases between. The CDR3 DNA follows: TGTGCCAGCTCACCTCCCCTAGTGAGTATGAACACTGAAGCTTTCTTT. It is translated as CASSPPLVSMNTEAFF.

This clone was recorded only once. The V call is TRBV7-2, the J call TRBJ1-6; D gene unclear. The length of the CDR3 is 15 residues. Germline CDR1 is SGHTA and CDR2 is FQGNSA. V lost 6 bases and J lost 8, with 17 bases in between. CDR3 region: CASRQDGREDSPLHF. Here the CDR3 DNA reads TGTGCCAGCAGGCAAGACGGGCGGGAGGATTCACCCCTCCACTTT. The variable domain in full, completed from reference TRBV7-2 and TRBJ1-6, reads GAGVSQSPSNKVTEKGKDVELRCDPISGHTALYWYRQSLGQGLEFLIYFQGNSAPDKSGLPSDRFSAERTGGSVSTLTIQRTQQEDSAVYLCASRQDGREDSPLHFGNGTRLTVT.

The chain uses TRBV6-2 or TRBV6-3 and TRBJ1-5; weak D call: TRBD1 (6 bases). The V gene's germline CDR1 is MNHEY and CDR2 SVGEGT. Trimming left V 2 bases short and J 4 bases short, with 12 bases between. The CDR3 spans 15 residues. The CDR3 bases are TGTGCCAGCAGTTACATGGACAGAAAAAATCAGCCCCAGCATTTT. This encodes CASSYMDRKNQPQHF.

This sequence joins TRBV2 and TRBJ1-2; the D gene is possibly TRBD1 (6 bases). The V end was cut by 3 bases, the J end by 1 base, with 9 bases between. This CDR3 comprises 14 residues. CDR1 and CDR2 from the germline V gene are SNHLY and FYNNEI. The CDR3 sequence: CASSDKGVNYGYTF. In DNA, the CDR3 is TGTGCCAGCAGTGACAAGGGGGTTAACTATGGCTACACCTTC.

The V call is TRBV11-3, the J call TRBJ2-3; TRBD2 agrees at 7 bases. The V segment lost 5 bases and the J segment 1 base; nucleotides outside the gene matches: 3. CDR1 SGHNT and CDR2 YENEEA come from the germline V gene. CDR3 size: 14 residues. The CDR3 region has the DNA TGTGCCAGCAGCACGGGACTACGCACAGATACGCAGTATTTT. Protein: CASSTGLRTDTQYF. Using reference TRBV11-3 and TRBJ2-3 for the parts outside the CDR3, the full variable domain is EAGVVQSPRYKIIEKKQPVAFWCNPISGHNTLYWYLQNLGQGPELLIRYENEEAVDDSQLPKDRFSAERLKGVDSTLKIQPAELGDSAVYLCASSTGLRTDTQYFGPGTRLTVL.

The chain links TRBV12-5 to TRBJ2-2, with TRBD2 matching 7 bases. The V gene end was trimmed by 2 bases and the J gene end by 7 bases; junction bases not matched to a gene: 10. Per the germline V gene, CDR1 is LGHNT and CDR2 is FRNRAP. The CDR3 sequence is 16 residues long. The CDR3 bases are TGTGCTAGTGGTTTGACAGCGGGGCCTGGGATCGGGGAGCTGTTTTTT. It specifies CASGLTAGPGIGELFF.

V and J are TRBV15 and TRBJ2-7; 8 nucleotides match TRBD1. The germline V gene has CDR1 LNHNV and CDR2 YYDKDF (reference sequence). There are 13 residues in the CDR3. The V and J ends lost 5 bases and 3 bases, in that order; junction bases with no gene match: 3. CDR3 sequence: CATSADRGYEQYF. The CDR3 DNA follows: TGTGCCACCAGCGCCGACAGGGGCTACGAGCAGTACTTC.

The chain is built from TRBV7-9 and TRBJ2-7, with a possible D match to TRBD2 (8 bases). Trimming shortened V by 5 bases and J by 5 bases, and 25 bases separated the two germline ends. This CDR3 spans 17 amino acids. Germline V CDR1 and CDR2: SEHNR, FQNEAQ (reference sequence). CDR3 amino acids: CASSPGRGRRFMNEQYF. DNA of the CDR3: TGTGCCAGCAGCCCCGGGAGGGGGCGACGGTTTATGAACGAGCAGTACTTC.

The chain carries TRBV4-3 and TRBJ1-2; 11 bases match TRBD1. This CDR3 region has 17 residues. From germline, CDR1 is LGHNA and CDR2 YSLEER. V lost 0 bases, J lost 8 bases, and 11 bases stayed unmatched. CDR3 sequence: CASSQDLGRRTGGGYTF. The CDR3 DNA sequence: TGCGCCAGCAGCCAAGATTTGGGGCGACGGACAGGGGGCGGCTACACCTTC.

V usage is TRBV19 and J usage is TRBJ2-5; D may be TRBD2 (6 bases). The germline gives CDR1 LNHDA, CDR2 SQIVND (reference sequence). The ends were cut back, 5 bases at V and 3 bases at J, with 16 bases in the middle. This CDR3 region has 15 residues. The CDR3 sequence is CASSYYPGTEETQYF. CDR3 DNA: TGTGCCAGTAGTTATTACCCTGGGACTGAAGAGACCCAGTACTTC.

The chain recombines TRBV3-1 (or the pseudogene TRBV3-2) with TRBJ2-7; a possible D gene is TRBD2 (7 bases). CDR1 is LGHDT, CDR2 YNNKEL, per germline (reference sequence). CDR3 length: 13 residues. Trimming took 1 base from V and 9 from J, leaving 13 bases between them. The CDR3 DNA follows: TGTGCCAGCAGCCAAGTACAGGGAGGGGTGCAGTACTTC. It codes for CASSQVQGGVQYF.

The V gene is TRBV18, the J gene TRBJ2-2, with D perhaps TRBD1 (5 bases). V was clipped by 4 bases and J by 0 bases, with 9 bases between them. The CDR3 is 15 amino acids. Germline V lookup: CDR1 KGHSH, CDR2 LQKENI. The CDR3 reads CASSRGPSNTGELFF. As DNA, the CDR3 is TGTGCCAGCTCACGGGGCCCCTCGAACACCGGGGAGCTGTTTTTT.

This sequence joins TRBV28 and TRBJ2-2; D not certain. The germline CDR1 and CDR2 sequences are MDHEN and SYDVKM. This CDR3 comprises 15 residues. Trimming pared 6 bases from V and 8 bases from J, leaving 19 bases between. This CDR3 reads CASRTRRRVGGELFF. CDR3 bases: TGTGCCAGCAGGACTCGCCGCCGGGTTGGTGGGGAGCTGTTTTTT.

This clone appeared a single time. The genes are TRBV10-3 and TRBJ2-7; D might be TRBD2 (6 bases). V lost 2 bases and J lost 6, with 23 bases in between. CDR3 length equals 17 residues. Germline values: CDR1 ENHRY, CDR2 SYGVKD. CDR3 in amino acids: CAISEANKRGLEGEQYF. The CDR3 DNA sequence: TGTGCCATCAGTGAGGCGAATAAACGGGGGTTAGAAGGCGAGCAGTACTTC.

V gene TRBV12-3 or TRBV12-4 combines with J gene TRBJ2-7, with unresolved D. The ends were cut back, 3 bases at V and 2 bases at J, with 8 bases in the middle. CDR3 length: 13 residues. In DNA, the CDR3 is TGTGCCAGCAGTTTGCGCGATACCTACGAGCAGTACTTC. It is translated as CASSLRDTYEQYF.

The gene calls are TRBV29-1 and TRBJ1-1; 8 bases are shared with TRBD1. The V gene end was trimmed by 6 bases and the J gene end by 0 bases; junction bases not matched to a gene: 6. The CDR3 consists of 14 residues. Germline-derived CDR1 and CDR2 are SQVTM and ANQGSEA. This CDR3 reads CSVQSDRVNTEAFF. The CDR3 DNA follows: TGCAGCGTCCAATCGGACAGGGTGAACACTGAAGCTTTCTTT.

The genes are TRBV7-3 and TRBJ2-5; no firm D call. V lost 1 base and J lost 1, with 4 bases in between. Germline V CDR1 and CDR2: SGHTA, FQGTGA. CDR3 size: 13 residues. CDR3 nucleotide sequence: TGTGCCAGCAGCTTAAACAGCCAAGAGACCCAGTACTTC. Translating it yields CASSLNSQETQYF.

This sequence joins TRBV10-1 and TRBJ2-3, with 9 positions matching TRBD2. CDR3 length: 15 amino acids. Germline V lookup: CDR1 WNHNN, CDR2 SYGVQD (reference sequence). J gave up 4 bases and V 6 bases, and 8 bases lay outside the gene matches. As DNA, the CDR3 is TGCGCCAGCAGCCCCGGGGTAGCGGGAGCAGATACGCAGTATTTT. This sequence encodes CASSPGVAGADTQYF.

J is TRBJ1-5 and V is TRBV6-5, with a possible D match to TRBD1 (6 bases). The CDR3 is 13 residues long. Trimming pared 4 bases from V and 6 bases from J, leaving 10 bases between. Per the germline V gene, CDR1 is MNHEY and CDR2 is SVGAGI. Written as DNA, the CDR3 is TGTGCCAGCAGTTCACAGGGATTTCAGCCCCAGCATTTT. Translation gives CASSSQGFQPQHF.

The gene calls are TRBV20-1 and TRBJ2-1, with 9 bases aligning to TRBD1. The J segment lost 0 bases and the V segment lost 3 bases, leaving 18 bases of the junction unmatched. This CDR3 has 20 amino acids. Germline CDR1 DFQATT, CDR2 SNEGSKA (reference sequence). The CDR3, as DNA: TGCAGTGCTAGTCTGGACAGGGGTCACCTAGCGGCAAGCTCCTACAATGAGCAGTTCTTC. Translated: CSASLDRGHLAASSYNEQFF.